The rows below give T cell receptor beta chains drawn from one sample of a study of OX40 agonist ivuxolimab in advanced cancers. The repertoire was sequenced with immunoSEQ multiplex PCR; TCRdb's copy has only in-frame clones and lacks some. The data show fewer than 85,000 clones, with over 80% seen just once and approximately 0.41% held by the top ten. The material was CD4+ or CD8+ T cells sorted from blood, obtained in a trial of the OX40 agonist ivuxolimab. These receptors were obtained from an adult with an advanced solid tumor such as melanoma, head and neck, liver or kidney cancer. Both conserved end residues are part of each CDR3. A D gene is named only where the DNA matches it firmly. Expanded clones are given a class, and other clones once, few, many or no size at all.

NA	TRBV5-1	TRBJ2-6	NA	TGCGCCAGCAGCTCAACAGGGACCGGGGCCAACGTCCTGACTTTC	CASSSTGTGANVLTF
NA	TRBV18	TRBJ2-7	NA	TGTGCCAGCTCACCACCGGGGGTACCCTACGAGCAGTACTTC	CASSPPGVPYEQYF
NA	TRBV6-5	TRBJ2-3	NA	TGTGCCAGCAGTTACGGGGGCACGGGGGCAGATACGCAGTATTTT	CASSYGGTGADTQYF
NA	TRBV28	TRBJ2-5	NA	TGTGCCAGCAGTTTATCTTTCAGCCAAGAGACCCAGTACTTC	CASSLSFSQETQYF
NA	TRBV11-2	TRBJ2-1	NA	TGTGCCAGCAACCCCGGGGTAGCGTTGGTCCATGAGCAGTTCTTC	CASNPGVALVHEQFF
NA	TRBV6-6	TRBJ2-7	NA	TGTGCCAGCAGTTACGAGTACGAGCAGTACTTC	CASSYEYEQYF
NA	TRBV6-1	TRBJ2-7	TRBD1	TGTGCCAGCAGTGCAGACAGGGCGCGCGAGCAGTACTTC	CASSADRAREQYF
NA	TRBV6-1	TRBJ2-2	NA	TGTGCCAGCAGGTCGACTCGGGCGAACACCGGGGAGCTGTTTTTT	CASRSTRANTGELFF
NA	TRBV7-2	TRBJ2-5	TRBD1	TGTGCCAGCAGCCGAGACAGGGTCGGAGAGACCCAGTACTTC	CASSRDRVGETQYF
NA	TRBV6-1	TRBJ2-3	NA	TGTGCCAGCAGTGCCCGGGGCACAGATACGCAGTATTTT	CASSARGTDTQYF
NA	TRBV10-3	TRBJ1-1	NA	TGTGCCATCAGTGGGGGAATCTCGAACACTGAAGCTTTCTTT	CAISGGISNTEAFF
NA	TRBV6-1	TRBJ2-5	NA	TGTGCCAGCAGTGGGGGGCAGCTCCGGGAGACCCAGTACTTC	CASSGGQLRETQYF
NA	TRBV28	TRBJ1-2	NA	TGTGCCAGCAGTTTAGACCGATCTAACTATGGCTACACCTTC	CASSLDRSNYGYTF
NA	TRBV19	TRBJ2-3	TRBD1	TGTGCCAGTAGCCCAACACTGACAGGGGCAGTGCGAGATACGCAGTATTTT	CASSPTLTGAVRDTQYF
once	TRBV7-2	TRBJ2-4	TRBD2	TGTGCCAGCAGCTTAGCGCACGGGGGGGCTGCCAAAAACATTCAGTACTTC	CASSLAHGGAAKNIQYF
NA	TRBV28	TRBJ1-5	NA	TGTGCCAGCAGTTCACAGGGTCTGTCCCAGCATTTT	CASSSQGLSQHF
NA	TRBV10-3	TRBJ1-3	NA	TGTGCCATCAGTGAAACTAACTCTGGAAACACCATATATTTT	CAISETNSGNTIYF
NA	TRBV5-1	TRBJ1-6	TRBD1	TGCGCCAGCAGCTTGGGAACAGGGGGGTCACCCCTCCACTTT	CASSLGTGGSPLHF
NA	TRBV10-3	TRBJ2-2	NA	TGTGCCACATCTGGGGGGACAGTCGCCGCCGGGGAGCTGTTTTTT	CATSGGTVAAGELFF
once	TRBV5-1	TRBJ2-3	NA	TGCGCCAGCAGCTTGGGTGAGTGGTCAGATACGCAGTATTTT	CASSLGEWSDTQYF
NA	TRBV28	TRBJ2-5	TRBD2	TGTGCCAGCAGTTTATTGCCACTAGCGGGAGGGAGAGAGACCCAGTACTTC	CASSLLPLAGGRETQYF
NA	TRBV11-2	TRBJ1-1	TRBD1	TGTGCCAGCAGCTCCCTTCAGGGGGAAAAAGCTTTCTTT	CASSSLQGEKAFF
NA	TRBV30	TRBJ2-3	NA	TGTGCCTGGAGTCGTGGAGATACGCAGTATTTT	CAWSRGDTQYF